These T cell receptor beta chains were read from a single sample in a study of blood T cell repertoires in COVID-19. The protocol was immunoSEQ multiplex PCR, while the TCRdb copy is restricted to in-frame clones and leaves out a portion. The sample includes 180,000 or so clones, around four fifths of them seen just once. The sequenced material came from peripheral blood. These TCRs come from a human donor with acute or convalescent COVID-19. The donor label of this sample is uncertain. Each CDR3 is given with its conserved first and last residue. The D gene is left open where the match is weak. Clone size is given for some rows only: seen once, a few or many times, or a class if the clone is expanded.

v_gene	d_gene	j_gene	abundance	CDR3aa	CDR3nt
TRBV12-5	TRBD2	TRBJ2-1	NA	CASGLVLAGVHNEQFF	TGTGCTAGTGGTTTGGTACTAGCGGGAGTACACAATGAGCAGTTCTTC
TRBV5-4	NA	TRBJ1-3	few	CASSLAGGISGNTIYF	TGTGCCAGCAGCTTGGCCGGGGGGATCTCTGGAAACACCATATATTTT
TRBV7-2	NA	TRBJ1-1	once	CASSLGLRTEAFF	TGTGCCAGCAGCTTAGGTCTCCGCACTGAAGCTTTCTTT
TRBV4-2	NA	TRBJ1-4	many	CASSLGPQRFEKLFF	TGTGCCAGCAGCCTTGGGCCCCAAAGGTTTGAAAAACTGTTTTTT
TRBV28	NA	TRBJ1-2	NA	CASSSLRKEDRSYGYTF	TGTGCCAGCAGTTCCCTGAGGAAAGAAGACAGGTCCTATGGCTACACCTTC
TRBV2	NA	TRBJ1-4	few	CASSPMTGFNEKLFF	TGTGCCAGCAGTCCGATGACAGGATTTAATGAAAAACTGTTTTTT
TRBV18	NA	TRBJ2-7	NA	CASSPQRGGLGGSYEQYF	TGTGCCAGCTCACCTCAAAGGGGGGGGCTAGGAGGCTCCTACGAGCAGTACTTC
TRBV2	TRBD1	TRBJ2-7	NA	CASRNRGFANEQYF	TGTGCCAGCAGGAACAGGGGGTTCGCAAACGAGCAGTACTTC
TRBV7-2	NA	TRBJ1-4	NA	CASSPTRGEKLFF	TGTGCCAGCAGCCCCACCCGGGGTGAAAAACTGTTTTTT
TRBV12-3/TRBV12-4	NA	TRBJ2-7	NA	CASRSLSSYEQYF	TGTGCCAGCAGGTCTCTGAGCTCCTACGAGCAGTACTTC
TRBV7-2	TRBD2	TRBJ2-1	NA	CASSPGLAGAEQFF	TGTGCCAGCAGTCCGGGACTAGCGGGAGCAGAGCAGTTCTTC
TRBV30	TRBD2	TRBJ2-1	NA	CAWSPTSGRYEQFF	TGTGCCTGGAGCCCTACTAGCGGGAGGTATGAGCAGTTCTTC
TRBV5-4	TRBD1	TRBJ1-1	NA	CASSSRTGSITEAFF	TGTGCCAGCAGCTCCCGGACAGGAAGTATAACTGAAGCTTTCTTT
TRBV6-5	TRBD2	TRBJ2-1	NA	CASSYSGTSGRSEQFF	TGTGCCAGCAGTTACTCCGGGACTAGCGGGAGGAGTGAGCAGTTCTTC
TRBV9	TRBD1	TRBJ1-2	NA	CASSVGGTAYGYTF	TGTGCCAGCAGCGTAGGAGGGACAGCCTATGGCTACACCTTC
TRBV27	TRBD1	TRBJ1-5	NA	CASSPQGAQPQHF	TGTGCCAGCAGTCCACAGGGGGCTCAGCCCCAGCATTTT
TRBV19	NA	TRBJ2-3	NA	CASTTGAGTDTQYF	TGTGCCAGTACCACCGGCGCAGGGACAGATACGCAGTATTTT
TRBV10-3	NA	TRBJ2-1	NA	CAISDLGVNEQFF	TGTGCCATCAGTGACCTAGGCGTTAATGAGCAGTTCTTC
TRBV6-2/TRBV6-3	TRBD1	TRBJ1-1	once	CASSSRQGQGAFF	TGTGCCAGCAGTTCACGACAGGGCCAAGGAGCTTTCTTT
TRBV10-1	NA	TRBJ2-3	NA	CASSETPGPTDTQYF	TGCGCCAGCAGTGAGACTCCTGGTCCCACAGATACGCAGTATTTT
TRBV4-2	NA	TRBJ2-1	NA	CASSPRGHNEQFF	TGTGCCAGCAGCCCCAGGGGCCACAATGAGCAGTTCTTC
TRBV28	NA	TRBJ1-1	NA	CASSFGNTEAFF	TGTGCCAGCAGTTTTGGCAACACTGAAGCTTTCTTT